The next 5 T cell receptor beta chains were all read from a single sample in a study of CD8 T cells in ankylosing spondylitis. One entry per CDR3 protein results from TCRdb running MiXCR on the 5' RACE reads. The profile shows under 300,000 distinct CDR3 sequences, around 10% of them singletons. The source material was blood, either unsorted or a sorted T cell fraction (not recorded which). These receptors all come from a male donor with ankylosing spondylitis or in good health (not recorded which).

There are a few counts of this clonotype. The chain employs TRBV7-3 and TRBJ1-6; 10 nucleotides align to TRBD1. The CDR3 contains 16 residues. The V segment lost 0 bases and the J segment 9 bases; nucleotides outside the gene matches: 5. The germline V gene has CDR1 SGHTA and CDR2 FQGTGA. The CDR3 DNA reads TGTGCCAGCAGCTTAACAGGGACAGGGGCTCCTTCACCCCTCCACTTT. Encoded protein: CASSLTGTGAPSPLHF.

This clonotype has a count of ten or more. The V gene is TRBV18, the J gene TRBJ2-5; no clear D gene. CDR3 length: 11 residues. V shed 8 bases and J shed 1 base, with 5 bases lying between them. Per germline, CDR1 KGHSH and CDR2 LQKENI. Here the CDR3 reads CASSPQETQYF. The DNA for the CDR3 is TGTGCCAGCAGTCCCCAAGAGACCCAGTACTTC.

This chain connects TRBV5-1 to TRBJ2-1; the D gene is possibly TRBD2 (6 bases). V dropped 1 base and J dropped 6 bases, with 23 bases sitting between them. This CDR3 is 18 amino acids long. Germline CDR1 reads SGHRS; CDR2 reads YFSETQ. CDR3 region: CASSLRGNRRPPGNEQFF. The CDR3 DNA reads as TGCGCCAGCAGCTTGCGGGGGAATAGGAGGCCTCCTGGCAATGAGCAGTTCTTC.

A few counts support this clonotype. The genes are TRBV10-3 and TRBJ2-7; a weak D match, TRBD2 (6 bases). Germline CDR1 is ENHRY and CDR2 is SYGVKD. The CDR3 runs to 16 residues. Trimming took 0 bases from V and 2 from J, leaving 14 bases between them. The CDR3 DNA follows: TGTGCCATCAGTGAGTCACGGGCTAGCGCAACCTACGAGCAGTACTTC. Its protein is CAISESRASATYEQYF.

The table lists this clonotype with many counts. The J gene is TRBJ1-2, the V gene TRBV11-2, with D possibly being TRBD1 (6 bases). Germline V CDR1 and CDR2: SGHAT, FQNNGV. The V gene lost 5 bases and the J gene lost 5 bases, with 15 bases spanning the gap. The CDR3 runs 14 residues. CDR3 protein: CASSPGGAEYGYTF. In nucleotides, the CDR3 is TGTGCCAGCAGCCCCGGGGGGGCAGAGTATGGCTACACCTTC.